Listed below are T cell receptor beta chains from one sample, sequenced in a study of T cells after yellow fever vaccination. MiXCR, run by TCRdb on the 5' RACE reads, gives a single entry per CDR3 protein. The sample shows 400,000 to 650,000 distinct CDR3 sequences, roughly a fifth of them seen only once. The sample in question was PBMCs, obtained 20 to 25 days after the first yellow fever vaccination. The receptors stem from a man aged 18 to 30 who received the YFV17D yellow fever vaccine. The CDR3 runs from the conserved cysteine through the conserved F or W. The D gene is left open where the match is weak. Clone size is shown for a subset of rows, as once, few, many or a class of expanded clone.

D gene: .; J gene: TRBJ2-5; clone size: few; V gene: TRBV7-8; CDR3 protein: CASSLVYSTRRGETQYF; CDR3 DNA: TGTGCCAGCAGCCTCGTTTATTCGACTAGGCGCGGAGAGACCCAGTACTTC
D gene: .; J gene: TRBJ1-6; clone size: few; V gene: TRBV5-1; CDR3 protein: CASSLEGQINSPLHF; CDR3 DNA: TGCGCCAGCAGCTTGGAAGGGCAGATAAATTCACCCCTCCACTTT
D gene: .; J gene: TRBJ2-2; clone size: few; V gene: TRBV5-1; CDR3 protein: CASSPRTDLNTGELFF; CDR3 DNA: TGCGCCAGCAGCCCCCGGACGGATTTGAACACCGGGGAGCTGTTTTTT
D gene: .; J gene: TRBJ1-6; clone size: few; V gene: TRBV12-3/TRBV12-4; CDR3 protein: CASSPFEGPGSPLHF; CDR3 DNA: TGTGCCAGCAGCCCATTCGAAGGTCCAGGTTCACCCCTCCACTTT
D gene: .; J gene: TRBJ2-1; clone size: .; V gene: TRBV10-2; CDR3 protein: CASSDGGYNEQFF; CDR3 DNA: TGCGCCAGCAGTGACGGCGGTTACAATGAGCAGTTCTTC
D gene: .; J gene: TRBJ1-1; clone size: few; V gene: TRBV6-2/TRBV6-3; CDR3 protein: CVSEGWNTEAFF; CDR3 DNA: TGTGTAAGCGAGGGCTGGAACACTGAAGCTTTCTTT
D gene: .; J gene: TRBJ2-3; clone size: many; V gene: TRBV20-1; CDR3 protein: CSARDPRADTQYF; CDR3 DNA: TGCAGTGCTAGAGATCCCAGGGCAGATACGCAGTATTTT
D gene: .; J gene: TRBJ2-7; clone size: few; V gene: TRBV4-3; CDR3 protein: CASSQDGLGYEQYF; CDR3 DNA: TGCGCCAGCAGCCAGGACGGCTTGGGCTACGAGCAGTACTTC
D gene: .; J gene: TRBJ2-3; clone size: .; V gene: TRBV14; CDR3 protein: CASSQGKMAGRTDTQYF; CDR3 DNA: TGTGCCAGCAGCCAAGGAAAGATGGCGGGGCGGACAGATACGCAGTATTTT
D gene: .; J gene: TRBJ2-1; clone size: few; V gene: TRBV10-3; CDR3 protein: CAISDNYNEQFF; CDR3 DNA: TGTGCCATCAGTGACAACTACAATGAGCAGTTCTTC
D gene: TRBD1; J gene: TRBJ2-2; clone size: .; V gene: TRBV6-5; CDR3 protein: CAHGTGSNLAGELFF; CDR3 DNA: TGTGCCCACGGGACAGGGAGTAATTTGGCCGGGGAGCTGTTTTTT
D gene: .; J gene: TRBJ1-2; clone size: .; V gene: TRBV30; CDR3 protein: CAWDGQYFYGYTF; CDR3 DNA: TGTGCCTGGGACGGACAGTACTTTTATGGCTACACCTTC
D gene: TRBD1; J gene: TRBJ1-2; clone size: few; V gene: TRBV6-5; CDR3 protein: CASSYSTTGGYGYTF; CDR3 DNA: TGTGCCAGCAGTTACTCGACGACAGGGGGGTATGGCTACACCTTC
D gene: .; J gene: TRBJ2-5; clone size: .; V gene: TRBV29-1; CDR3 protein: CSVESSAGIRETQYF; CDR3 DNA: TGCAGCGTTGAATCCTCTGCAGGGATCCGAGAGACCCAGTACTTC
D gene: .; J gene: TRBJ1-2; clone size: .; V gene: TRBV28; CDR3 protein: CASSRLPEEGYTF; CDR3 DNA: TGTGCCAGCAGCCGCCTCCCAGAGGAGGGCTACACCTTC
D gene: TRBD1; J gene: TRBJ1-2; clone size: .; V gene: TRBV12-3/TRBV12-4; CDR3 protein: CASRPTGEGGYTF; CDR3 DNA: TGTGCCAGCCGACCGACAGGGGAAGGTGGCTACACCTTC
D gene: .; J gene: TRBJ2-7; clone size: few; V gene: TRBV7-9; CDR3 protein: CASSFGREYEQYF; CDR3 DNA: TGTGCCAGCAGCTTCGGCAGGGAGTACGAGCAGTACTTC
D gene: TRBD1; J gene: TRBJ1-2; clone size: .; V gene: TRBV5-1; CDR3 protein: CASSPRGGDYGYTF; CDR3 DNA: TGCGCCAGCAGCCCCCGAGGGGGCGATTATGGCTACACCTTC
D gene: .; J gene: TRBJ2-2; clone size: .; V gene: TRBV21-1; CDR3 protein: CASSKGPAGELFF; CDR3 DNA: TGTGCCAGCAGCAAAGGGCCAGCCGGGGAGCTGTTTTTT
D gene: .; J gene: TRBJ1-2; clone size: .; V gene: TRBV24-1; CDR3 protein: CATSDPTLLGYTF; CDR3 DNA: TGTGCCACCAGTGATCCGACATTACTTGGCTACACCTTC
D gene: .; J gene: TRBJ2-1; clone size: .; V gene: TRBV5-5; CDR3 protein: CASVFGVFSHNEQFF; CDR3 DNA: TGTGCCAGCGTGTTCGGGGTTTTTTCTCACAATGAGCAGTTCTTC
D gene: .; J gene: TRBJ2-4; clone size: many; V gene: TRBV29-1; CDR3 protein: CSVEGGDGTKNIQYF; CDR3 DNA: TGCAGCGTTGAAGGGGGGGACGGGACCAAAAACATTCAGTACTTC
D gene: .; J gene: TRBJ2-7; clone size: .; V gene: TRBV19; CDR3 protein: CASSAVGLAYEQYF; CDR3 DNA: TGTGCCAGTAGTGCCGTCGGCCTCGCCTACGAGCAGTACTTC
D gene: .; J gene: TRBJ1-1; clone size: .; V gene: TRBV20-1; CDR3 protein: CSTRRWGTEAFF; CDR3 DNA: TGCAGTACTCGGAGGTGGGGCACTGAAGCTTTCTTT
D gene: .; J gene: TRBJ2-2; clone size: few; V gene: TRBV13; CDR3 protein: CASSLRTMAGELFF; CDR3 DNA: TGTGCCAGCAGCCTCAGGACTATGGCCGGGGAGCTGTTTTTT
D gene: .; J gene: TRBJ1-6; clone size: many; V gene: TRBV18; CDR3 protein: CASSTPRGSYNSPLHF; CDR3 DNA: TGTGCCAGCTCAACGCCCAGGGGCTCCTATAATTCACCCCTCCACTTT
D gene: .; J gene: TRBJ2-7; clone size: few; V gene: TRBV5-1; CDR3 protein: CASSVTGPSDYEQYF; CDR3 DNA: TGCGCCAGCAGCGTCACCGGGCCCTCCGACTACGAGCAGTACTTC
D gene: .; J gene: TRBJ2-2; clone size: .; V gene: TRBV19; CDR3 protein: CASSSQWRGGTGELFF; CDR3 DNA: TGTGCCAGTAGTTCCCAGTGGCGGGGAGGCACCGGGGAGCTGTTTTTT
D gene: .; J gene: TRBJ1-5; clone size: .; V gene: TRBV15; CDR3 protein: CATRAGSPHEVQPQHF; CDR3 DNA: TGTGCCACCAGGGCAGGGTCCCCCCACGAGGTTCAGCCCCAGCATTTT
D gene: .; J gene: TRBJ1-2; clone size: .; V gene: TRBV24-1; CDR3 protein: CATSDRVGGYTF; CDR3 DNA: TGTGCCACCAGTGATAGGGTGGGCGGCTACACCTTC
D gene: .; J gene: TRBJ1-1; clone size: .; V gene: TRBV12-3/TRBV12-4; CDR3 protein: CASLGVEMGTEAFF; CDR3 DNA: TGTGCCAGCTTGGGCGTAGAGATGGGCACTGAAGCTTTCTTT
D gene: .; J gene: TRBJ1-1; clone size: few; V gene: TRBV21-1; CDR3 protein: CATSHRGRNTEAFF; CDR3 DNA: TGTGCCACCTCACACAGGGGGCGGAACACTGAAGCTTTCTTT
D gene: .; J gene: TRBJ2-5; clone size: few; V gene: TRBV5-1; CDR3 protein: CASSTPLGETQYF; CDR3 DNA: TGCGCCAGCAGCACGCCACTAGGGGAGACCCAGTACTTC
D gene: .; J gene: TRBJ2-6; clone size: .; V gene: TRBV5-5; CDR3 protein: CASSLGPISGANVLTF; CDR3 DNA: TGTGCCAGCAGCCTCGGGCCTATCTCTGGGGCCAACGTCCTGACTTTC
D gene: .; J gene: TRBJ2-1; clone size: .; V gene: TRBV13; CDR3 protein: CASSFVSPYNEQFF; CDR3 DNA: TGTGCCAGCAGCTTCGTATCCCCCTACAATGAGCAGTTCTTC
D gene: .; J gene: TRBJ1-4; clone size: .; V gene: TRBV29-1; CDR3 protein: CSVPSWELGKLFF; CDR3 DNA: TGCAGCGTCCCGAGCTGGGAGCTTGGAAAACTGTTTTTT
D gene: TRBD1; J gene: TRBJ2-7; clone size: few; V gene: TRBV27; CDR3 protein: CASRQGNEQYF; CDR3 DNA: TGTGCCAGCCGACAGGGGAACGAGCAGTACTTC
D gene: TRBD1; J gene: TRBJ1-5; clone size: .; V gene: TRBV6-1; CDR3 protein: CASRGQPNQPQHF; CDR3 DNA: TGTGCCAGCAGGGGACAGCCCAATCAGCCCCAGCATTTT
D gene: TRBD1; J gene: TRBJ2-7; clone size: .; V gene: TRBV5-1; CDR3 protein: CASSRGTGDYEQYF; CDR3 DNA: TGCGCCAGCAGCCGCGGGACAGGGGACTACGAGCAGTACTTC
D gene: TRBD2; J gene: TRBJ2-7; clone size: .; V gene: TRBV7-2; CDR3 protein: CASSFAGGMSSYEQYF; CDR3 DNA: TGTGCCAGCAGCTTCGCGGGGGGGATGAGCTCCTACGAGCAGTACTTC
D gene: .; J gene: TRBJ1-6; clone size: .; V gene: TRBV7-2; CDR3 protein: CASSARPQGRSPLHF; CDR3 DNA: TGTGCCAGCAGCGCCCGGCCCCAAGGGCGATCACCCCTCCACTTT
D gene: .; J gene: TRBJ2-1; clone size: .; V gene: TRBV10-1; CDR3 protein: CASSENGDLYNEQFF; CDR3 DNA: TGCGCCAGCAGTGAGAACGGGGACCTTTACAATGAGCAGTTCTTC
D gene: .; J gene: TRBJ2-7; clone size: few; V gene: TRBV10-1; CDR3 protein: CASSELLMSEQYF; CDR3 DNA: TGCGCCAGCAGTGAACTTCTCATGTCCGAGCAGTACTTC
D gene: TRBD2; J gene: TRBJ2-7; clone size: .; V gene: TRBV6-1; CDR3 protein: CASTSGASPYEQYF; CDR3 DNA: TGTGCCAGCACCAGCGGGGCGAGCCCCTACGAGCAGTACTTC
D gene: TRBD2; J gene: TRBJ2-5; clone size: .; V gene: TRBV11-2; CDR3 protein: CASSLVRGGGSETQYF; CDR3 DNA: TGTGCCAGCAGCTTAGTTCGGGGGGGGGGCTCCGAGACCCAGTACTTC
D gene: TRBD1; J gene: TRBJ1-2; clone size: .; V gene: TRBV12-3/TRBV12-4; CDR3 protein: CASIAGTAYGYTF; CDR3 DNA: TGTGCCAGCATAGCCGGGACAGCCTATGGCTACACCTTC
D gene: .; J gene: TRBJ2-3; clone size: .; V gene: TRBV27; CDR3 protein: CASSRRRGYGTDTQYF; CDR3 DNA: TGTGCCAGCAGTCGGAGGCGAGGCTATGGCACAGATACGCAGTATTTT
D gene: .; J gene: TRBJ1-2; clone size: .; V gene: TRBV5-1; CDR3 protein: CASSFTTDRDYGYTF; CDR3 DNA: TGCGCCAGCAGCTTCACAACGGACAGAGACTATGGCTACACCTTC
D gene: .; J gene: TRBJ1-1; clone size: .; V gene: TRBV7-2; CDR3 protein: CASSQQGRLNTEAFF; CDR3 DNA: TGTGCCAGCAGCCAGCAGGGCAGATTGAACACTGAAGCTTTCTTT
D gene: .; J gene: TRBJ2-3; clone size: many; V gene: TRBV10-2; CDR3 protein: CASSDSGPPRTDTQYF; CDR3 DNA: TGCGCCAGCAGTGATTCGGGACCACCTCGCACAGATACGCAGTATTTT
D gene: .; J gene: TRBJ2-6; clone size: .; V gene: TRBV12-3/TRBV12-4; CDR3 protein: CASSLFLSGANVLTF; CDR3 DNA: TGTGCCAGCAGTTTGTTTCTATCTGGGGCCAACGTCCTGACTTTC